This record looks at one T cell receptor beta chain sequence and its context. Antigen specificity is unknown. This entry belongs to a study of somatic mutations in cytotoxic T cells in rheumatoid arthritis. Using positive magnetic bead selection on an AutoMACS, CD4+ and CD8+ cells were isolated, after which their purity was checked by flow cytometry. Study-wide points: For about an eighth of the 65 patients, a single CD8+ clone accounted for more than 20% of CD8+ cells. In rheumatoid arthritis patients, the slight underrepresentation of TRBV07 was not adjusted for multiple comparisons.

Original methodology: Matches were rare between published virus-specific TCRB sequences and patient CD8+ clones exceeding 1%. Profiled with immunoSEQ multiplex PCR; TCRdb holds only in-frame clones, not every one. That table gives V, J and clone size, and the DNA gave D and trimming. Of 15,000 to 20,000 clones in the sample, roughly 82% were seen once. The CDR3 extends over 17 amino acids. The trim removed 4 bases at V and 0 bases at J, leaving 4 bases unmatched. Germline CDR1 SGHRS, CDR2 YFSETQ. Sequencing was performed on CD8+ T cells sorted from blood. The rearrangement links TRBV5-1 to TRBJ2-6, with 10 bases that match TRBD1. The origin of this receptor is a woman in her forties or fifties with rheumatoid arthritis. CDR3 nucleotides: TGCGCCAGCAGCGGGACAGGGGCGCCCTCTGGGGCCAACGTCCTGACTTTC. Encoded protein: CASSGTGAPSGANVLTF.